This T cell receptor (beta chain) was sequenced in a study of CD8+ T cells in alopecia areata. After isolation, RNA underwent reverse transcription to generate cDNA as the sequencing template. Assay: immunoSEQ multiplex PCR; the TCRdb copy retains only in-frame clones and omits some. This repertoire shows 70,000 or so clones, roughly 30% found once; its top ten account for about 15%. V was clipped by 5 bases and J by 5 bases; unmatched bases: 2. CDR1 is MNHEY and CDR2 is SVGAGI in the germline V gene. The CDR3 is 13 amino acids. This sample's treatment: oral pan-JAK inhibitor, 5-10 mg twice daily. The source material was CD8+ T cells sorted from blood, sampled at week 4, from a patient treated with tofacitinib. The V and J genes are TRBV6-5 and TRBJ2-2, with 7 bases aligning to TRBD1. This receptor was identified in a human donor with alopecia areata. Here the CDR3 DNA reads TGTGCCAGCAGTGTGACAGGGACCGGGGAGCTGTTTTTT. Residues: CASSVTGTGELFF.